Presented here are 29 T cell receptor beta chains from one specimen sequenced in a study of blood T cell repertoires in COVID-19. Sequencing was performed with immunoSEQ multiplex PCR; in TCRdb, only in-frame clones are kept and a portion is missing. The sample has 350,000 to 450,000 clones; around 87% are singletons. Input material: PBMCs or T cells enriched from blood (not recorded which). The receptors shown here come from a man aged 40-49 years in a cohort exposed to, infected with or recovered from COVID-19 (not recorded which).

A single count supports this clone. The rearrangement joins TRBV7-9 to TRBJ2-4; TRBD2 aligns across 7 bases. The V gene's germline CDR1 is SEHNR and CDR2 FQNEAQ (reference sequence). The CDR3 has 15 residues. V was pared by 6 bases and J by 1 base, with 6 bases of the junction left unmatched. This CDR3 is CASSEAGGAKNIQYF. The CDR3, as DNA: TGTGCCAGCAGTGAGGCCGGGGGGGCCAAAAACATTCAGTACTTC.

The chain carries TRBV6-5 and TRBJ1-5, with D tentatively TRBD1 (6 bases). V lost 6 bases and J lost 3, with 12 bases in between. The CDR3 runs 14 residues. Germline V gene lookup returns CDR1 MNHEY and CDR2 SVGAGI. Here the CDR3 DNA reads TGTGCCAGCAGCCGGACAGTTTCCAATCAGCCCCAGCATTTT. Its protein product is CASSRTVSNQPQHF.

This chain uses TRBV7-9 with TRBJ1-3, with a tentative D call TRBD1 (5 bases). CDR3 length equals 15 residues. Looked up from germline, CDR1 is SEHNR and CDR2 is FQNEAQ (reference sequence). The V and J ends lost 5 bases and 0 bases respectively, with 11 bases between them. The CDR3 spells CASSPDRNSGNTIYF. In DNA form, the CDR3 reads TGTGCCAGCAGCCCAGACAGAAACTCTGGAAACACCATATATTTT.

The genes are TRBV7-8 and TRBJ1-3; D is perhaps TRBD1 (5 bases). The germline CDR1 and CDR2 sequences are SGHVS and FQNEAQ. V dropped 5 bases and J dropped 0 bases, with 17 bases sitting between them. The CDR3 is 17 residues long. CDR3 amino acids: CASSPMGGTDSGNTIYF. Here the CDR3 DNA reads TGTGCCAGCAGCCCTATGGGGGGAACTGACTCTGGAAACACCATATATTTT.

This clone came up once. V usage is TRBV5-1 and J usage is TRBJ2-5, with TRBD2 as a possible D gene (6 bases). V shed 2 bases and J shed 2 bases, with 10 bases lying between them. CDR1 and CDR2 (germline): SGHRS, YFSETQ. The CDR3 covers 14 residues. CDR3 residues: CASSFNGGQETQYF. CDR3 nucleotides: TGCGCCAGCAGCTTTAACGGGGGACAAGAGACCCAGTACTTC.

The rearrangement uses TRBV5-5 and TRBJ2-7; a weak D match, TRBD1 (5 bases). The germline V gene encodes CDR1 SGHKS and CDR2 YYEKEE (reference sequence). Deletions cut 1 base from V and 7 bases from J, with 9 bases between. The CDR3 contains 12 residues. As DNA, the CDR3 is TGTGCCAGCAGCTTGATAGGGGATGAGCAGTACTTC. It specifies CASSLIGDEQYF.

V gene TRBV5-1 combines with J gene TRBJ1-1; possibly TRBD1 for D (6 bases). The germline V gene encodes CDR1 SGHRS and CDR2 YFSETQ. The CDR3 loop spans 14 amino acids. Trimming pared 6 bases from V and 1 base from J, leaving 13 bases between. The chain's CDR3 is CASTLGGPNTEAFF. In DNA, the CDR3 is TGCGCCAGCACCCTCGGGGGGCCGAACACTGAAGCTTTCTTT. Variable domain in full (rest from reference TRBV5-1 and TRBJ1-1): KAGVTQTPRYLIKTRGQQVTLSCSPISGHRSVSWYQQTPGQGLQFLFEYFSETQRNKGNFPGRFSGRQFSNSRSEMNVSTLELGDSALYLCASTLGGPNTEAFFGQGTRLTVV.

The gene calls are TRBV10-3 and TRBJ2-1; no clear D gene. The germline V gene has CDR1 ENHRY and CDR2 SYGVKD. CDR3 size: 11 residues. V lost 6 bases to trimming and J lost 6 bases, with 6 bases between them. Written as DNA, the CDR3 is TGTGCCATCAGGGCTGCCAATGAGCAGTTCTTC. Protein sequence: CAIRAANEQFF.

The rearrangement uses TRBV19 and TRBJ1-4; 7 bases align to TRBD1. The CDR3 is 14 amino acids. V lost 6 bases, J lost 8 bases, and 9 bases stayed unmatched. The germline CDR1 and CDR2 sequences are LNHDA and SQIVND (reference sequence). CDR3: CASRKGAAGEKLFF. CDR3 nucleotide sequence: TGTGCCAGTAGAAAGGGGGCGGCGGGAGAAAAACTGTTTTTT.

The chain has TRBV18 and TRBJ2-5, with D maybe TRBD2 (5 bases). With 2 bases removed from V and 3 bases from J, the gap between germline ends came to 16 bases. CDR3 size: 16 residues. In germline, CDR1 is KGHSH, CDR2 LQKENI. This CDR3 reads CASSPARGFPKETQYF. As DNA, the CDR3 is TGTGCCAGCTCACCAGCACGAGGGTTCCCTAAAGAGACCCAGTACTTC.

The V gene is TRBV18, the J gene TRBJ1-1; 7 nucleotides line up with TRBD1. This CDR3 spans 14 amino acids. Per germline, CDR1 KGHSH and CDR2 LQKENI. Trimming at V came to 4 bases and at J to 6 bases, leaving 8 bases not matched to a gene. The CDR3 protein is CASSQPAGGAEAFF. In nucleotides, the CDR3 is TGTGCCAGCTCACAGCCCGCAGGGGGTGCTGAAGCTTTCTTT.

The chain links TRBV27 to TRBJ1-5, with D possibly TRBD1 on 6 matching bases. V lost 6 bases and J 7 bases, leaving 22 bases between the germline ends. The length of the CDR3 is 16 residues. Germline loops: CDR1 MNHEY, CDR2 SMNVEV (reference sequence). Here the CDR3 DNA reads TGTGCCAGCAGCCCTACCCAGGGGATTTCGGGACAGCCCCAGCATTTT. It codes for CASSPTQGISGQPQHF.

V usage is TRBV28 and J usage is TRBJ2-7, with 7 bases fitting TRBD2. Looked up from germline, CDR1 is MDHEN and CDR2 is SYDVKM. The CDR3 totals 19 residues. V trimming: 3 bases; J trimming: 0 bases; junction bases outside the gene matches: 17. Here the CDR3 reads CASSFAWTSTTRISYEQYF. The CDR3 nucleotides are TGTGCCAGCAGTTTCGCATGGACTAGTACTACTAGGATCTCCTACGAGCAGTACTTC.

The genes are TRBV28 and TRBJ2-2; TRBD1 aligns across 10 bases. CDR1 is MDHEN, CDR2 SYDVKM, per germline. The CDR3 extends over 16 amino acids. The J segment lost 5 bases and the V segment lost 6 bases, leaving 9 bases of the junction unmatched. CDR3 sequence (DNA): TGTGCCAGCAGCCCCGGGACAGGGGCCCCTACCGGGGAGCTGTTTTTT. Encoded protein: CASSPGTGAPTGELFF.

The V and J genes are TRBV6-2 or TRBV6-3 and TRBJ2-7; 7 bases fit TRBD1. The CDR3 covers 16 residues. CDR1 is MNHEY, CDR2 SVGEGT, per germline. Losses at the gene ends were 2 bases for V and 1 base for J; bases not matched to a gene: 8. The CDR3 coding sequence is TGTGCCAGCAGTTACCCCCTGACAGGGTCGTCCTACGAGCAGTACTTC. Translated: CASSYPLTGSSYEQYF.

A single count supports this clone. This chain joins TRBV10-3 and TRBJ2-6; possibly TRBD1 for D (6 bases). Trimming cost V 7 bases and J 0 bases, with 13 bases left between them. CDR3 size: 16 residues. Looked up from germline, CDR1 is ENHRY and CDR2 is SYGVKD. Here the CDR3 DNA reads TGTGCCATCACCCCGGGACAACTCTCTGGGGCCAACGTCCTGACTTTC. Translation gives CAITPGQLSGANVLTF.

The chain couples TRBV15 to TRBJ1-6; no clear D. V was trimmed by 9 bases and J by 6 bases, leaving 15 bases between them. CDR1 and CDR2 (germline): LNHNV, YYDKDF (reference sequence). The CDR3 has 14 amino acids. CDR3 in amino acids: CATRGAELNSPLHF. CDR3 DNA sequence: TGTGCCACGCGTGGAGCAGAACTTAATTCACCCCTCCACTTT. Full variable domain (outside the CDR3, taken from reference TRBV15 and TRBJ1-6): DAMVIQNPRYQVTQFGKPVTLSCSQTLNHNVMYWYQQKSSQAPKLLFHYYDKDFNNEADTPDNFQSRRPNTSFCFLDIRSPGLGDTAMYLCATRGAELNSPLHFGNGTRLTVT.

This chain uses TRBV6-1 with TRBJ2-1, with 10 bases identical to TRBD1. V lost 4 bases, J lost 3 bases, and 12 bases stayed unmatched. The CDR3 loop spans 18 amino acids. Germline-derived CDR1 and CDR2 are MNHNS and SASEGT. The CDR3 coding sequence is TGTGCCAGCAGTGTACATTTCAGCGGGACAGGGGTCTACAATGAGCAGTTCTTC. Translating gives CASSVHFSGTGVYNEQFF.

The chain is built from TRBV9 and TRBJ2-7; unclear D gene. Germline V gene data show CDR1 as SGDLS and CDR2 as YYNGEE. The CDR3 contains 13 residues. V was trimmed by 0 bases and J by 6 bases, leaving 10 bases between them. The CDR3: CASSVAPSTEQYF. CDR3 bases: TGTGCCAGCAGCGTAGCGCCTAGTACCGAGCAGTACTTC. Using reference TRBV9 and TRBJ2-7 for the parts outside the CDR3, the full variable domain is DSGVTQTPKHLITATGQRVTLRCSPRSGDLSVYWYQQSLDQGLQFLIQYYNGEERAKGNILERFSAQQFPDLHSELNLSSLELGDSALYFCASSVAPSTEQYFGPGTRLTVT.

The chain joins TRBV19 to TRBJ2-1; D perhaps matches TRBD2 (5 bases). This CDR3 contains 15 residues. Trimming pared 5 bases from V and 0 bases from J, leaving 11 bases between. Germline CDR1 LNHDA, CDR2 SQIVND (reference sequence). This CDR3 reads CASSPSRSSYNEQFF. Written as DNA, the CDR3 is TGTGCCAGTAGTCCTAGCAGGAGCTCCTACAATGAGCAGTTCTTC.

The gene calls are TRBV29-1 and TRBJ2-5, with TRBD1 as a possible D gene (5 bases). Germline V gene lookup returns CDR1 SQVTM and CDR2 ANQGSEA. Trimming removed 6 bases from V and 4 bases from J, with 12 bases in between. This CDR3 region has 12 residues. CDR3 sequence reads: CSVDQGSETQYF. CDR3 DNA: TGCAGCGTGGATCAGGGTTCAGAGACCCAGTACTTC.

V is TRBV6-2 or TRBV6-3 and J is TRBJ1-2; TRBD1 aligns across 8 bases. CDR3 size: 14 residues. After removal of 6 bases from V and 2 bases from J, the junction contained 5 bases not matched to a gene. CDR1 MNHEY and CDR2 SVGEGT come from the germline V gene. CDR3 in amino acids: CASSDRQGNYGYTF. CDR3 bases: TGTGCCAGCAGCGATCGACAGGGGAACTATGGCTACACCTTC.

This clone was found a few times. The rearrangement links TRBV5-1 to TRBJ1-4; the D is unclear. The CDR3 totals 15 residues. Germline CDR1 is SGHRS and CDR2 is YFSETQ. Deletions cut 0 bases from V and 3 bases from J, with 9 bases between. The CDR3 region is CASSLVPGSNEKLFF. Written as DNA, the CDR3 is TGCGCCAGCAGCTTGGTGCCGGGATCTAATGAAAAACTGTTTTTT.

This chain links TRBV18 with TRBJ1-1; D is ambiguous. The CDR3 loop spans 14 amino acids. V lost 2 bases and J lost 6, with 13 bases in between. The germline CDR1 and CDR2 sequences are KGHSH and LQKENI. The chain's CDR3 is CASSPSAANPEAFF. The CDR3 region has the DNA TGTGCCAGCTCACCATCGGCGGCCAACCCTGAAGCTTTCTTT.

This clone appeared a single time. J is TRBJ1-6 and V is TRBV6-4; D may be TRBD1 (6 bases). There are 14 residues in the CDR3. In germline, CDR1 is MRHNA, CDR2 SNTAGT. V lost 3 bases to trimming and J lost 10 bases, with 13 bases between them. The CDR3 loop is CASSERGRESPLHF. The CDR3 DNA reads TGTGCCAGCAGTGAGAGGGGGAGGGAATCACCCCTCCACTTT.

A single count supports this clone. J is TRBJ1-1 and V is TRBV30; weak D call: TRBD1 (6 bases). V lost 1 base and J 2 bases, leaving 11 bases between the germline ends. Germline CDR1 and CDR2: GTSNPN and SVGIG (reference sequence). The CDR3 is 14 amino acids. The CDR3 reads CAWSATGVNTEAFF. In DNA, the CDR3 is TGTGCCTGGAGTGCGACAGGAGTTAACACTGAAGCTTTCTTT.

CDR3 loop: CASSLAGGIADTQYF. The CDR3 DNA reads TGTGCCAGCAGCTTAGCGGGAGGAATCGCAGATACGCAGTATTTT. This chain connects TRBV7-9 to TRBJ2-3, with D possibly being TRBD2 (6 bases). This CDR3 is 15 amino acids long. Germline V gene lookup returns CDR1 SEHNR and CDR2 FQNEAQ (reference sequence). Trimming pared 0 bases from V and 4 bases from J, leaving 11 bases between.

As DNA, the CDR3 is TGTGCCAGCTCACGAGAAGGACAGAATTCGTACTTC. It is translated as CASSREGQNSYF. V is TRBV18 and J is TRBJ2-7; possible D gene TRBD1, 6 bases. Deletions cut 4 bases from V and 12 bases from J, with 16 bases between. The germline CDR1 and CDR2 sequences are KGHSH and LQKENI. The CDR3 totals 12 residues. The variable domain in full, completed from reference TRBV18 and TRBJ2-7, reads NAGVMQNPRHLVRRRGQEARLRCSPMKGHSHVYWYRQLPEEGLKFMVYLQKENIIDESGMPKERFSAEFPKEGPSILRIQQVVRGDSAAYFCASSREGQNSYFGPGTRLTVT.

V gene TRBV7-9 combines with J gene TRBJ1-5; D not certain. The CDR3 is 12 residues long. With 3 bases removed from V and 9 bases from J, the gap between germline ends came to 9 bases. CDR1 is SEHNR, CDR2 FQNEAQ, per germline (reference sequence). As DNA, the CDR3 is TGTGCCAGCAGCTTGATTTCGGGGCCCCAGCATTTT. Translated, it gives CASSLISGPQHF.